These T cell receptor beta chains were read from a single sample in a study of T cells in Graves' hyperthyroidism and ophthalmopathy. TCRdb used MiXCR to reprocess the multiplex PCR reads, holding one entry per CDR3 protein. This sample carries fewer than 550,000 distinct CDR3 sequences, around 22% of them seen once, and the ten largest clones take about 11%. Sequencing used blood. The receptors stem from a woman in her twenties or thirties with Graves' ophthalmopathy. Each CDR3 is given with its conserved first and last residue. D genes are given only for firm matches. Rows may omit the clone size; those that give it use once, few, many or a size class.

d_call clone_size j_call cdr3_length v_call cdr3_aa cdr3_nt
TRBD2 few TRBJ2-7 15 TRBV4-2 CASSQDLSGAYEQYF TGTGCCAGCAGCCAAGATCTTAGCGGGGCATACGAGCAGTACTTC
TRBD1 many TRBJ1-5 11 TRBV12-3/TRBV12-4 CASSEGTGQHF TGTGCCAGCAGCGAAGGGACAGGGCAGCATTTT
NA many TRBJ1-5 14 TRBV7-8 CASSPNTVDQPQHF TGTGCCAGCAGCCCAAACACCGTCGATCAGCCCCAGCATTTT
NA many TRBJ1-1 14 TRBV28 CASSAHRGIAEAFF TGTGCCAGCAGTGCACATAGGGGAATAGCTGAAGCTTTCTTT
TRBD1 few TRBJ1-1 15 TRBV12-3/TRBV12-4 CASSFHRGFFSEAFF TGTGCCAGCAGTTTCCACAGGGGATTCTTTTCTGAAGCTTTCTTT
NA NA TRBJ2-6 16 TRBV15 CATSRPRGSGANVLTF TGTGCCACCAGCAGACCAAGGGGGTCTGGGGCCAACGTCCTGACTTTC
TRBD1 NA TRBJ1-1 15 TRBV4-1 CASGQGDRAHTEAFF TGCGCCAGCGGCCAGGGCGACAGGGCGCATACTGAAGCTTTCTTT
NA many TRBJ2-7 13 TRBV19 CASSIGLNYEQYF TGTGCCAGTAGTATCGGACTGAACTACGAGCAGTACTTC
NA NA TRBJ2-7 16 TRBV4-1 CASSQDGGGQSYEQYF TGCGCCAGCAGCCAAGATGGTGGGGGGCAATCCTACGAGCAGTACTTC
NA NA TRBJ1-1 14 TRBV5-1 CASSLGGQGHEAFF TGCGCCAGCAGCCTGGGAGGGCAGGGACATGAAGCTTTCTTT
NA NA TRBJ1-1 15 TRBV14 CASSQGRTVNTEAFF TGTGCCAGCAGCCAAGGTAGGACGGTGAACACTGAAGCTTTCTTT
NA many TRBJ2-7 13 TRBV19 CASSMHGDYEQYF TGTGCCAGTAGTATGCACGGAGACTACGAGCAGTACTTC
TRBD1 NA TRBJ1-2 16 TRBV2 CASNHPWTGTFSGYTF TGTGCCAGCAACCACCCGTGGACAGGGACTTTTAGCGGCTACACCTTC
NA few TRBJ1-1 15 TRBV5-1 CASSLNGGLGTEAFF TGCGCCAGCAGCTTGAACGGGGGTTTGGGCACTGAAGCTTTCTTT
NA many TRBJ1-1 13 TRBV5-1 CASSLEGRGEAFF TGCGCCAGCAGCTTGGAGGGCCGGGGGGAAGCTTTCTTT
NA many TRBJ2-7 11 TRBV6-2/TRBV6-3 CASSYRVEQYF TGTGCCAGCAGTTACCGGGTCGAGCAGTACTTC
TRBD1 NA TRBJ1-2 15 TRBV18 CASSSVTGIWYGYTF TGTGCCAGCTCATCTGTGACAGGGATTTGGTATGGCTACACCTTC
TRBD2 many TRBJ2-7 15 TRBV6-5 CASSLGSGGSYEQYF TGTGCCAGCAGTTTAGGTAGCGGGGGCTCCTACGAGCAGTACTTC
NA few TRBJ1-2 14 TRBV20-1 CSARSARVNYGYTF TGCAGTGCTAGGTCGGCCAGGGTAAACTATGGCTACACCTTC
TRBD1 NA TRBJ2-7 13 TRBV6-1 CASKGQGPYEQYF TGTGCCAGCAAGGGACAGGGTCCCTACGAGCAGTACTTC
NA many TRBJ2-7 13 TRBV11-2 CASSLDFRGEQYF TGTGCCAGCAGCTTAGATTTCAGGGGCGAGCAGTACTTC
NA NA TRBJ1-1 13 TRBV5-1 CASNPGTNTEAFF TGCGCCAGCAACCCCGGGACGAACACTGAAGCTTTCTTT
NA many TRBJ1-1 11 TRBV20-1 CSARESTEAFF TGCAGTGCTAGAGAGAGCACTGAAGCTTTCTTT
NA few TRBJ1-1 16 TRBV6-2/TRBV6-3 CASSYPKGGLNTEAFF TGTGCCAGCAGTTACCCGAAGGGGGGCCTGAACACTGAAGCTTTCTTT
NA once TRBJ2-7 14 TRBV28 CASSAVGAKYEQYF TGTGCCAGCAGTGCCGTCGGGGCGAAGTACGAGCAGTACTTC
NA many TRBJ2-7 13 TRBV29-1 CSVAKQAAYEQYF TGCAGCGTTGCTAAGCAGGCCGCCTACGAGCAGTACTTC
NA many TRBJ2-5 14 TRBV5-1 CASSLAGKPETQYF TGCGCCAGCAGCTTGGCGGGGAAACCGGAGACCCAGTACTTC
TRBD1 few TRBJ2-7 14 TRBV29-1 CSVDGQGRGYEQYF TGCAGCGTTGACGGACAGGGTAGGGGCTACGAGCAGTACTTC
TRBD1 many TRBJ2-7 17 TRBV5-1 CASSLGPGTGRSYEQYF TGCGCCAGCAGCTTGGGGCCGGGGACAGGGAGATCCTACGAGCAGTACTTC
NA NA TRBJ1-2 14 TRBV5-1 CASRVGTANYGYTF TGCGCCAGCAGGGTGGGAACAGCTAACTATGGCTACACCTTC
NA NA TRBJ1-1 14 TRBV6-1 CASSEAGGGEEAFF TGTGCCAGCAGTGAAGCGGGCGGGGGCGAGGAAGCTTTCTTT
TRBD1 few TRBJ2-7 17 TRBV6-5 CASSYSMRQGYLHEQYF TGTGCCAGCAGTTACTCGATGCGACAGGGGTATCTCCACGAGCAGTACTTC
NA NA TRBJ1-1 16 TRBV12-3/TRBV12-4 CASSLIRALGDTEAFF TGTGCCAGCAGTTTAATCCGGGCCCTTGGGGACACTGAAGCTTTCTTT
NA many TRBJ2-5 15 TRBV4-1 CASSQEEQGEETQYF TGCGCCAGCAGCCAAGAAGAACAGGGAGAAGAGACCCAGTACTTC
TRBD1 many TRBJ2-7 15 TRBV27 CASRARQGLSYEQYF TGTGCCAGCAGGGCACGACAGGGCTTATCGTACGAGCAGTACTTC
NA few TRBJ2-5 14 TRBV9 CASSEGGGTETQYF TGTGCCAGCAGCGAAGGAGGGGGGACAGAGACCCAGTACTTC
NA NA TRBJ1-1 15 TRBV7-2 CASSPSGGPGTEAFF TGTGCCAGCAGCCCGTCCGGGGGGCCTGGCACTGAAGCTTTCTTT
TRBD2 many TRBJ2-2 16 TRBV7-6 CASSLLGTSDTGELFF TGTGCCAGCAGCTTACTAGGGACTAGCGATACCGGGGAGCTGTTTTTT
TRBD1 once TRBJ1-1 15 TRBV6-2/TRBV6-3 CASSYRAGQGIAAFF TGTGCCAGCAGTTACCGTGCAGGACAGGGTATAGCAGCTTTCTTT
NA many TRBJ1-5 13 TRBV30 CAWSSGAAQPQHF TGTGCCTGGAGTTCGGGGGCGGCTCAGCCCCAGCATTTT
NA many TRBJ1-1 15 TRBV6-1 CASSASAGKGTEAFF TGTGCCAGCAGTGCTTCCGCGGGGAAGGGCACTGAAGCTTTCTTT